Following are 11 T cell receptor beta chains from one sample sequenced in a study of cytomegalovirus exposure and HLA in healthy donors. PCR used 60 Vbeta primers and 13 Jbeta primers. Method: immunoSEQ multiplex PCR; TCRdb's copy keeps in-frame clones and lacks some. Of about 67,000 clones listed, 55% to 80% are singletons. The sample comprised PBMCs. Receptor source: a woman younger than 45 in good health and CMV-seronegative.

The V and J genes are TRBV7-2 and TRBJ2-2; D may be TRBD1 (5 bases). This CDR3 is built from 14 residues. Trimming shortened V by 4 bases and J by 2 bases, and 8 bases separated the two germline ends. Per the germline V gene, CDR1 is SGHTA and CDR2 is FQGNSA. CDR3: CASSYTGNTGELFF. Here the CDR3 DNA reads TGTGCCAGCAGCTACACAGGCAACACCGGGGAGCTGTTTTTT.

Notes on this clone: At the DNA level, this CDR3 is encoded by other sequences in the same sample as well. The rearrangement links TRBV5-1 to TRBJ1-2, with 7 positions matching TRBD1. Unmatched junction bases numbered 3, after V lost 0 bases and J lost 4 bases. The CDR3 runs 14 residues. Germline lookup yields CDR1 SGHRS and CDR2 YFSETQ. CDR3 in amino acids: CASSLGQGAYGYTF. The CDR3 coding sequence is TGCGCCAGCAGCTTGGGACAGGGTGCCTATGGCTACACCTTC.

This clone came up a few times. The genes are TRBV9 and TRBJ1-2, with 7 nucleotides matching TRBD1. Germline-derived CDR1 and CDR2 are SGDLS and YYNGEE. V was pared by 3 bases and J by 6 bases, with 5 bases of the junction left unmatched. The CDR3 spans 13 residues. Here the CDR3 reads CASSDRGFNGYTF. As DNA, the CDR3 is TGTGCCAGCAGCGACAGGGGTTTCAATGGCTACACCTTC.

This clone was found a few times. The chain carries TRBV5-6 and TRBJ1-4; 9 bases fit TRBD1. The CDR3 consists of 16 residues. Germline V gives CDR1 SGHDT, CDR2 YYEEEE. V lost 1 base to trimming and J lost 7 bases; unmatched junction nucleotides: 8. CDR3 protein: CASSLLSGQGTEKLFF. For the CDR3, the DNA is TGTGCCAGCAGCTTGCTATCGGGACAGGGAACTGAAAAACTGTTTTTT.

The chain carries TRBV14 and TRBJ1-1; 11 bases are a match to TRBD1. The CDR3 extends over 16 amino acids. Unmatched junction bases numbered 6, after V lost 2 bases and J lost 4 bases. CDR1 and CDR2 (germline): SGHDN, FVKESK. CDR3 in DNA: TGTGCCAGCAGCCAACTTTTTGGGACAGGGGGCACTGAAGCTTTCTTT. Amino acid sequence: CASSQLFGTGGTEAFF.

This clone was picked up a small number of times. The junction and the germline gene differ at one end; a read error may be behind it. The rearrangement links TRBV6-4 to TRBJ1-1, with D maybe TRBD1 (5 bases). CDR1 and CDR2 (germline): MRHNA, SNTAGT. The CDR3 length is 13 residues. The CDR3 reads CATSQGMGTEAFF. DNA of the CDR3: TGTGCCACCAGTCAGGGCATGGGCACTGAAGCTTTCTTT.

The DNA of the CDR3 is TGTGCCAGCAGCTTTGGACCTGGAGGTCAGACGAACACTGAAGCTTTCTTT. Its protein is CASSFGPGGQTNTEAFF. The V and J genes are TRBV7-9 and TRBJ1-1; D gene ambiguous. V was cut by 3 bases and J by 1 base, with 18 bases left in between. Per the germline V gene, CDR1 is SEHNR and CDR2 is FQNEAQ (reference sequence). This CDR3 is 17 amino acids long.

V and J are TRBV19 and TRBJ1-2, with D unclear. Germline-derived CDR1 and CDR2 are LNHDA and SQIVND (reference sequence). V lost 7 bases to trimming and J lost 4 bases, with 16 bases between them. This CDR3 has 14 amino acids. The CDR3 reads CASTPQHARYGYTF. The DNA of the CDR3 is TGTGCCAGTACTCCCCAACATGCCCGCTATGGCTACACCTTC.

The CDR3 region has the DNA TGTGCCAGCAGCCCGGGTCCTTTAGATACGCAGTATTTT. Its translation is CASSPGPLDTQYF. The chain joins TRBV11-3 to TRBJ2-3; D is ambiguous. The V gene lost 5 bases and the J gene lost 5 bases, with 11 bases spanning the gap. Per germline, CDR1 SGHNT and CDR2 YENEEA. The CDR3 loop spans 13 amino acids.

The V gene is TRBV7-2, the J gene TRBJ2-1, with 11 bases lining up with TRBD2. This CDR3 comprises 17 residues. With 4 bases clipped from V and 0 bases from J, the junction kept 5 bases outside the gene matches. Germline V gene sequence: CDR1 SGHTA, CDR2 FQGNSA. CDR3 amino acids: CASSSTSGVRSYNEQFF. In DNA, the CDR3 is TGTGCCAGCAGCTCGACTAGCGGGGTACGCTCCTACAATGAGCAGTTCTTC.

V and J are TRBV7-9 and TRBJ2-5; 15 positions agree with TRBD2. Germline V CDR1 and CDR2: SEHNR, FQNEAQ (reference sequence). The CDR3 runs to 17 residues. V gave up 4 bases and J gave up 4 bases; unmatched junction bases: 7. DNA for the CDR3: TGTGCCAGCAGCTCGGGACTAGCGGGGGGATCACGAGAGACCCAGTACTTC. Its protein product is CASSSGLAGGSRETQYF. The variable domain in full, with the rest retrieved from reference TRBV7-9 and TRBJ2-5, is DTGVSQNPRHKITKRGQNVTFRCDPISEHNRLYWYRQTLGQGPEFLTYFQNEAQLEKSRLLSDRFSAERPKGSFSTLEIQRTEQGDSAMYLCASSSGLAGGSRETQYFGPGTRLLVL.